Listed below are T cell receptor beta chains from one sample, sequenced in a study of beta chain features in type 1 diabetes. Sequenced by immunoSEQ multiplex PCR; TCRdb stores in-frame clones only, minus some. The data show 200,000 to 300,000 clones, roughly an eighth seen once. The sequencing sample was made of naive CD4+ T cells from blood. The receptors here all came from a woman in her forties in good health. Both conserved end residues are part of each CDR3. The D gene is left open where the match is weak. Where a row states a size, it is once, few, many or the class of an expanded clone; other rows omit it.

TGTGCTAGTCGGGACAGGGGAGCTGGCTACGAGCAGTACTTC,CASRDRGAGYEQYF,TRBV12-5,few,TRBD1,TRBJ2-7
TGTGCCAGTAGACCAAGCGGGGGGGCCTCCCATGAGCAGTTCTTC,CASRPSGGASHEQFF,TRBV6-4,.,TRBD2,TRBJ2-1
TGTGCCAGCAGCCCAGACAGGTTACCTTACGAGCAGTACTTC,CASSPDRLPYEQYF,TRBV6-6,.,.,TRBJ2-7
TGTGCCAGCTCACCGAGACAGGGAGAAGGAAATGAGCAGTTCTTC,CASSPRQGEGNEQFF,TRBV18,.,TRBD1,TRBJ2-1
TGCAGCGTCCGGGACAATCGGGAAAAACTGTTTTTT,CSVRDNREKLFF,TRBV29-1,.,.,TRBJ1-4
TGTGCCAGCAGTATTACAGGGGGCTCTGGAAACACCATATATTTT,CASSITGGSGNTIYF,TRBV6-5,.,TRBD1,TRBJ1-3
TGTGCCAGTAGTACCGACAGGGGGTCCTACGAGCAGTACTTC,CASSTDRGSYEQYF,TRBV19,.,TRBD1,TRBJ2-7
TGTGCCAGCAGCGTCAGAGGGGGACAGGGGAACAATCAGCCCCAGCATTTT,CASSVRGGQGNNQPQHF,TRBV5-6,.,TRBD1,TRBJ1-5
TGTGCTACTAGGGACAGTTTCTATGAGGGCTATGGCTACACCTTC,CATRDSFYEGYGYTF,TRBV12-5,.,TRBD1,TRBJ1-2
TGTGCCAGCAGCTCAGACAGTTATGGCTACACCTTC,CASSSDSYGYTF,TRBV7-2,few,.,TRBJ1-2
TGTGCCAGTACAGGGTTACGGGACAGCGGCGCCTCTGGGGCCAACGTCCTGACTTTC,CASTGLRDSGASGANVLTF,TRBV19,.,TRBD1,TRBJ2-6
TGTGCCAGCAGTTACGAGGTCGACTACGAGCAGTACTTC,CASSYEVDYEQYF,TRBV6-5,.,.,TRBJ2-7
TGCGCCAGCAGCTTGGAATGGCGGGGGGGCGGCGAGACCCAGTACTTC,CASSLEWRGGGETQYF,TRBV5-1,.,TRBD2,TRBJ2-5
TGTGCCAGCAGCCCCTCCGGGGGTGGTCAGCCCCAGCATTTT,CASSPSGGGQPQHF,TRBV9,few,.,TRBJ1-5
TGCGCCAGCAGCAATCCCCGGGACGGGAGTAATTCACCCCTCCACTTT,CASSNPRDGSNSPLHF,TRBV5-1,.,.,TRBJ1-6
TGTGCCAGCAGCTTAGTTCAGGGGGTGAACACTGAAGCTTTCTTT,CASSLVQGVNTEAFF,TRBV7-9,few,TRBD1,TRBJ1-1
TGCGCCAGCGGTACCAACAGGGGGCAGAACACTGAAGCTTTCTTT,CASGTNRGQNTEAFF,TRBV23-1,many,TRBD1,TRBJ1-1
TGTGCCAGCCCCCCCACAGGGAGGGCGTCTACAGATACGCAGTATTTT,CASPPTGRASTDTQYF,TRBV21-1,.,.,TRBJ2-3
TGTGCCAGCAGCTTTGACAGGAGGAACTATGGCTACACCTTC,CASSFDRRNYGYTF,TRBV14,.,.,TRBJ1-2
TGTGCCAGCTCAAGCTTAGGGGGCAGCACAGATACGCAGTATTTT,CASSSLGGSTDTQYF,TRBV18,few,TRBD1,TRBJ2-3
TGTGCCAGCAGCGCCAACGACAGGTTTCAAGAGACCCAGTACTTC,CASSANDRFQETQYF,TRBV5-4,few,.,TRBJ2-5
TGCGCCAGCAGCCAAGAAGGGGGCGGGGTGCTGTTTTTT,CASSQEGGGVLFF,TRBV4-3,few,.,TRBJ2-2
TGCGCCAGCAGCCTCCTTACAGCCGGGACAGCCTACGAGCAGTACTTC,CASSLLTAGTAYEQYF,TRBV5-1,few,TRBD1,TRBJ2-7
TGTGCCAGCAGCCAAGTCCGGGGACAGGGGGAGGGGAATGGCTACACCTTC,CASSQVRGQGEGNGYTF,TRBV4-2,.,TRBD1,TRBJ1-2
TGTGCCGTCGTGGGCAGGGGGCTCCCCTACGAGCAGTACTTC,CAVVGRGLPYEQYF,TRBV6-5,few,TRBD1,TRBJ2-7
TGTGCCAGCAGCCAACCGCAGGGGTCTGGAAACACCATATATTTT,CASSQPQGSGNTIYF,TRBV5-4,few,.,TRBJ1-3
TGCAGCGCGAACCGGGTTAGCACAGATACGCAGTATTTT,CSANRVSTDTQYF,TRBV29-1,.,.,TRBJ2-3